This T cell receptor beta chain was sequenced during a study of T-cell reconstitution after alpha-beta-depleted transplantation in children. Unique molecular identifiers were used in preparing the TCRbeta library. TCRdb redid the calling of the PCR reads with MiXCR, one entry per CDR3 protein. The sample lists some 500,000 distinct CDR3 sequences; around 20% were seen once. V gave up 2 bases and J gave up 1 base, with 5 bases separating them. The V gene's germline CDR1 is DFQATT and CDR2 SNEGSKA (reference sequence). The CDR3 is 12 residues long. J is TRBJ1-1 and V is TRBV20-1; D remains unclear. This TCR was recovered from a human donor who donated a stem cell graft to a child with acute lymphoblastic leukemia. The source was PBMCs from the stem cell graft donor, collected from the stem cell graft. DNA for the CDR3: TGCAGTGCTAGAATTTGGAACACTGAAGCTTTCTTT. Its translation is CSARIWNTEAFF.